This passage covers 20 T cell receptor beta chains from one sample sequenced in a study of blood T cell repertoires in COVID-19. Libraries were prepared by immunoSEQ multiplex PCR; TCRdb keeps only in-frame clonotypes and omits some of them. This table has roughly 230,000 clones, 85% appearing once. The specimen was PBMCs or T cells enriched from blood (not recorded which). The receptors originated from a woman aged 45 to 65 who had been exposed to COVID-19.

This sequence joins TRBV24-1 and TRBJ2-2; 8 bases match TRBD1. The length of the CDR3 is 15 residues. Germline trimming cut 0 bases from V and 5 bases from J; bases unmatched to any gene: 1. Per germline, CDR1 KGHDR and CDR2 SFDVKD. CDR3 bases: TGTGCCACCAGTGATTTGACAGGGGGAACCGGGGAGCTGTTTTTT. Amino acids: CATSDLTGGTGELFF.

CDR3 in DNA: TGTGCCAGCAGCCTGACAGGGGCGAACACTGAAGCTTTCTTT. Translation: CASSLTGANTEAFF. This rearrangement joins TRBV3-1 (or the pseudogene TRBV3-2) to TRBJ1-1; 8 bases match TRBD1. Losses at the gene ends were 4 bases for V and 1 base for J; bases not matched to a gene: 2. The CDR3 runs 14 residues. Germline CDR1 is LGHDT and CDR2 is YNNKEL (reference sequence).

Ten or more counts support this clone. The CDR3 sequence is CASSFWALAGGFNEQFF. The CDR3 DNA is TGTGCCAGCAGCTTTTGGGCTCTAGCGGGGGGATTCAATGAGCAGTTCTTC. V and J are TRBV7-9 and TRBJ2-1, with TRBD2 matching over 11 bases. The CDR3 length is 17 residues. J lost 6 bases, V lost 3 bases, and 10 bases had no gene match. CDR1 is SEHNR, CDR2 FQNEAQ, per germline (reference sequence).

In its sample, this clone was seen once. The CDR3 sequence is CASSLTSGGLTDTQYF. The CDR3 coding sequence is TGTGCCAGCAGTCTCACAAGCGGGGGGCTCACAGATACGCAGTATTTT. The chain links TRBV2 to TRBJ2-3; 9 bases are a match to TRBD2. CDR3 size: 16 residues. V lost 5 bases, J lost 2 bases, and 8 bases stayed unmatched. Looked up from germline, CDR1 is SNHLY and CDR2 is FYNNEI.

CDR3 sequence reads: CASSLIRAADTQYF. As DNA, the CDR3 is TGTGCCAGCAGCTTAATCAGGGCGGCAGATACGCAGTATTTT. J is TRBJ2-3 and V is TRBV11-2; D is perhaps TRBD1 (5 bases). This CDR3 is 14 amino acids long. Germline CDR1 reads SGHAT; CDR2 reads FQNNGV. Trimming removed 2 bases at V and 4 bases at J, with 10 bases between.

The genes are TRBV5-1 and TRBJ1-1, with D possibly matching TRBD1 (5 bases). Trimming shortened V by 1 base and J by 1 base, and 8 bases separated the two germline ends. In germline, CDR1 is SGHRS, CDR2 YFSETQ. The CDR3 runs 14 residues. CDR3 in amino acids: CASSLSQGNTEAFF. The CDR3, as DNA: TGCGCCAGCAGCTTGTCCCAGGGGAACACTGAAGCTTTCTTT. The complete variable domain, with remaining parts taken from reference TRBV5-1 and TRBJ1-1, reads KAGVTQTPRYLIKTRGQQVTLSCSPISGHRSVSWYQQTPGQGLQFLFEYFSETQRNKGNFPGRFSGRQFSNSRSEMNVSTLELGDSALYLCASSLSQGNTEAFFGQGTRLTVV.

This clone was observed a handful of times. The rearrangement links TRBV6-2 or TRBV6-3 to TRBJ2-1; 8 bases agree with TRBD1. J lost 1 base, V lost 2 bases, and 1 base had no gene match. This CDR3 contains 15 residues. From germline, CDR1 is MNHEY and CDR2 SVGEGT. The CDR3 spells CASSYGDRSYNEQFF. The CDR3 nucleotides are TGTGCCAGCAGTTACGGGGACAGGTCCTACAATGAGCAGTTCTTC.

J is TRBJ2-7 and V is TRBV15; tentative D call: TRBD1 (5 bases). The germline V and J ends were trimmed by 1 base and 1 base, with 11 bases remaining between them. The germline gives CDR1 LNHNV, CDR2 YYDKDF (reference sequence). This CDR3 is built from 15 residues. The CDR3 DNA sequence: TGTGCCACCAGCAGAGCAAAGGACATTTCCTACGAGCAGTACTTC. Amino acid sequence: CATSRAKDISYEQYF.

V is TRBV3-1 (or the pseudogene TRBV3-2) and J is TRBJ1-2; 7 bases agree with TRBD1. CDR1 is LGHDT, CDR2 YNNKEL, per germline (reference sequence). This CDR3 contains 15 residues. V shed 4 bases and J 7 bases; nucleotides not matched to a gene: 12. The CDR3 loop reads CASSRRTGGGSGYTF. The CDR3 DNA follows: TGTGCCAGCAGCCGTCGGACAGGAGGAGGTTCTGGCTACACCTTC.

This chain links TRBV5-4 with TRBJ1-2; D remains ambiguous. Germline lookup yields CDR1 SGHNT and CDR2 YYREEE (reference sequence). The CDR3 is 13 amino acids. V dropped 4 bases and J dropped 0 bases, with 7 bases sitting between them. Here the CDR3 reads CASSAGANYGYTF. The CDR3 DNA is TGTGCCAGCAGCGCCGGGGCTAACTATGGCTACACCTTC.

The rearrangement links TRBV6-5 to TRBJ1-2; D possibly corresponds to TRBD1 (5 bases). The CDR3 is made up of 11 amino acids. Between the trimmed V and J ends, which lost 6 bases and 8 bases, there was a span of 10 bases. Germline-derived CDR1 and CDR2 are MNHEY and SVGAGI. The CDR3 DNA reads as TGTGCCAGCAGGGGGGGTTGGGGCTACACCTTC. The encoded protein is CASRGGWGYTF.

V is TRBV27 and J is TRBJ1-6; D is possibly TRBD1 (6 bases). Trimming took off 7 bases at V and 8 bases at J, with 6 bases between the two ends. CDR1 and CDR2 (germline): MNHEY, SMNVEV (reference sequence). The CDR3 extends over 11 amino acids. CDR3 sequence reads: CASKGDSPLHF. The CDR3 DNA is TGTGCCAGCAAGGGGGATTCACCCCTCCACTTT.

The chain combines TRBV3-1 (or the pseudogene TRBV3-2) with TRBJ2-1, with D perhaps TRBD2 (7 bases). The V end was cut by 2 bases, the J end by 0 bases, with 11 bases between. This CDR3 contains 16 residues. Germline values: CDR1 LGHDT, CDR2 YNNKEL (reference sequence). The CDR3 sequence is CASSQPRGGSYNEQFF. In DNA form, the CDR3 reads TGTGCCAGCAGCCAACCTAGGGGGGGCTCCTACAATGAGCAGTTCTTC.

The chain couples TRBV11-3 to TRBJ2-2; 8 bases line up with TRBD1. The CDR3 is 15 amino acids. V was pared by 5 bases and J by 4 bases, with 6 bases of the junction left unmatched. The germline CDR1 and CDR2 sequences are SGHNT and YENEEA. In DNA form, the CDR3 reads TGTGCCAGCAGCGACAGGACAGGGAGCACCGGGGAGCTGTTTTTT. Amino acids: CASSDRTGSTGELFF.

The rearrangement uses TRBV30 and TRBJ2-2; tentative D call: TRBD2 (6 bases). The CDR3 is made up of 15 amino acids. CDR1 and CDR2 from the germline V gene are GTSNPN and SVGIG (reference sequence). CDR3 region: CATEYPGVLAGELFF. In DNA, the CDR3 is TGTGCAACGGAGTATCCGGGAGTGCTGGCCGGGGAGCTGTTTTTT.

The V call is TRBV2, the J call TRBJ2-6; TRBD1 agrees at 7 bases. V gave up 1 base and J gave up 0 bases; unmatched junction bases: 9. In germline, CDR1 is SNHLY, CDR2 FYNNEI. This CDR3 has 19 residues. In DNA form, the CDR3 reads TGTGCCAGCAGTGAAGGTCTCGGGACAGCCAGCTCTGGGGCCAACGTCCTGACTTTC. Translation: CASSEGLGTASSGANVLTF.

V is TRBV18 and J is TRBJ2-7; D is possibly TRBD1 (5 bases). Trimming removed 3 bases from V and 0 bases from J, with 9 bases in between. Per the germline V gene, CDR1 is KGHSH and CDR2 is LQKENI. This CDR3 spans 14 amino acids. CDR3 DNA: TGTGCCAGCTCACCCGACAGTCGCTCCTACGAGCAGTACTTC. Its protein product is CASSPDSRSYEQYF.

This chain joins TRBV25-1 and TRBJ2-7, with 12 bases aligning to TRBD1. CDR3 length: 15 residues. Germline lookup yields CDR1 MGHDK and CDR2 SYGVNS. Trimming removed 5 bases from V and 7 bases from J; junction bases left unmatched: 9. CDR3 nucleotide sequence: TGTGCCAGCAGTCCCCGGGGGACAGGGGGCATGGAGCAGTACTTC. It is translated as CASSPRGTGGMEQYF.

The count of this clone is one. J is TRBJ2-4 and V is TRBV19; no firm D call. Germline loops: CDR1 LNHDA, CDR2 SQIVND (reference sequence). V was pared by 3 bases and J by 1 base, with 10 bases between. The CDR3 runs to 15 residues. The CDR3 DNA is TGTGCCAGTAGTATGGTTGGTAGCGCCAAAAACATTCAGTACTTC. Translated: CASSMVGSAKNIQYF.

The chain carries TRBV6-2 or TRBV6-3 and TRBJ1-2; D gene ambiguous. CDR1 MNHEY and CDR2 SVGEGT come from the germline V gene. V lost 2 bases, J lost 8 bases, and 18 bases lay in between. The CDR3 has 15 residues. The CDR3 is CASSYAGSDWRGYTF. CDR3 DNA: TGTGCCAGCAGTTACGCGGGCAGCGACTGGAGGGGCTACACCTTC.